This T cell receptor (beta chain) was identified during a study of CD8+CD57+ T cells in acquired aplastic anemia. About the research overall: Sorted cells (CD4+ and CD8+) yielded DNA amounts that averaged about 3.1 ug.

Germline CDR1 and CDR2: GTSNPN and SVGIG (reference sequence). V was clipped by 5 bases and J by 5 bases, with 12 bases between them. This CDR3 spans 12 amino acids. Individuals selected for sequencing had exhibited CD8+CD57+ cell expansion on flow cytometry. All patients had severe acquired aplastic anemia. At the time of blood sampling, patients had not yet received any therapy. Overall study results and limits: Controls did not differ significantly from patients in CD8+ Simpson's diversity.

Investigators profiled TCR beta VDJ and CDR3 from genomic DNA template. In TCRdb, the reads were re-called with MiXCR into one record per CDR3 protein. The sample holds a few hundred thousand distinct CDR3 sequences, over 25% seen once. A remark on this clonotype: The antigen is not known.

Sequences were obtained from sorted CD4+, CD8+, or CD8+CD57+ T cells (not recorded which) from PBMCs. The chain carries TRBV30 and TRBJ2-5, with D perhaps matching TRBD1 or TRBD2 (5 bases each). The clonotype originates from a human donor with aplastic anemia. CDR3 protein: CAWAGARETQYF. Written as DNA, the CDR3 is TGTGCCTGGGCCGGGGCCAGGGAGACCCAGTACTTC.